The following is a TCR beta chain sequence with its context. The antigen is not known. Trimming left V 8 bases short and J 3 bases short, with 13 bases between. The V gene's germline CDR1 is LNHNV and CDR2 YYDKDF (reference sequence). The CDR3 consists of 14 residues. The sample originates from a study of shared clonotypes between healthy human individuals. Points from the study as a whole: Genetic and exposure-history diversity was limited by the small donor number. Expectations were that clonotype sharing among donors would be affected by sequencing depth. When naive CD4 clonotypes were compared across a few donors, around 4.6% were shared.

Using immunoSEQ multiplex PCR, the repertoire was profiled, and TCRdb retains in-frame clones only, with some absent. The profile covers about 110,000 clones, with approximately 65% appearing a single time and around 24% taken by the ten largest. With CCR7-negative CD45RA+ TemRA cells, CD45RO+ cells were combined in CD8 memory. This clonotype was sampled from a woman in her 30s in good health. The chain is built from TRBV15 and TRBJ1-4, with D possibly TRBD1 on 5 matching bases. Sample: memory CD8+ T cells sorted from blood. Subset noted: CD45RO+ cells pooled with CCR7-negative TemRA cells. CDR3 nucleotides: TGTGCCACCCAACGATTGGGGCCTAATGAAAAACTGTTTTTT. Its protein product is CATQRLGPNEKLFF.